This record covers a single TCR beta chain. The antigen remains unidentified. Germline loops: CDR1 SQVTM, CDR2 ANQGSEA. CDR3 length: 13 amino acids. V dropped 3 bases and J dropped 2 bases, with 8 bases sitting between them. This record comes from a study of CD8 T cells in ankylosing spondylitis. Findings and caveats of the study: Ankylosing spondylitis blood appeared to be characterized by a TCR beta motif of about eight highly homologous variants. Within peripheral blood, clones linked to disease were CD8+ and relatively rare.

From the 5' RACE reads, TCRdb called clonotypes with MiXCR, one entry per CDR3 protein. The repertoire holds 300,000 to 400,000 distinct CDR3 sequences, with under 25% as singletons. The source material was blood, either unsorted or a sorted T cell fraction (not recorded which). This clonotype was sampled from a male donor with ankylosing spondylitis. J is TRBJ2-1 and V is TRBV29-1; D may be TRBD2 (6 bases). Here the CDR3 DNA reads TGCAGCGTTGATCGGACTACCTACAATGAGCAGTTCTTC. This codes for CSVDRTTYNEQFF.